This T cell receptor beta chain was found in a study of T cell repertoires in cytomegalovirus infection (dated by TCRdb to between 2018 and 2021). Regarding the study in general: Peptide stimulations targeted recently identified HLA-C-restricted CMV epitopes, whose presentation resists viral immunomodulation, together with well-studied HLA-B-restricted epitopes. Donor HLA type was relevant to the analysis, as public TCR beta signatures indicated carriage of CMV infection together with the matching HLA type. The investigation overall reported the following: The ex vivo response was dominated by HLA-C-restricted CMV-specific TCR beta clonotypes, which also provided the single most frequent clonotype in two of eight donors. Cumulative frequency of public TCR beta family members discriminated carriers of CMV infection plus the relevant HLA type in this cohort and an independent roughly 350-donor cohort.

These reads were obtained on an Illumina HiSeq 1500. TCRdb reran the public reads through fastp at Q25 and MiXCR, keeping productive beta chains. Every entry covers one CDR3 protein and lists the most common genes and DNA from its rows. The sample table shows about 740,000 distinct CDR3 sequences, and roughly 36% are seen once. Together, the top ten hold around a sixth of the sample. Ends trimmed: V by 4 bases, J by 4 bases; bases unmatched to a gene: 5. From the germline V gene (reference sequence), CDR1 is SGHAT and CDR2 is FQDESV. The CDR3 sequence holds 15 residues, the cysteine and phenylalanine included. Solely the CDR3 DNA is kept, with 45 bases framed from the first base. What the treatment or condition label conveys for this sample: in vitro stimulation with specific CMV peptide epitopes to enrich CMV-specific T cells. Concerning this clonotype: Its antigen is not yet known. There are no base qualities to consult, and no much larger clone falls within one base.

This TCR came from a human donor in good health (CMV status not recorded). Some clones in this sample may be carry-over from other donors' samples. Recombination linked TRBV11-1 to TRBJ2-1; 9 middle bases align to TRBD2. The material sequenced was cultured PBMCs, taken from culture after CMV antigen stimulation. The DNA reads TGTGCCAGCAGCTCGAGCGGGGGGCCGTACAATGAGCAGTTCTTC. This translates into CASSSSGGPYNEQFF.